A selection of T cell receptor beta chains follows, all from one sample in a study of cytomegalovirus exposure and HLA in healthy donors. Sequencing used immunoSEQ multiplex PCR; TCRdb keeps in-frame clones, though not all of them. The sample gives about 180,000 clones, approximately 81% of which show up once; 16% is in the top ten. The source material was PBMCs. The receptors were gathered from a man between 18 and 35 years old in good health and CMV-seropositive. Each CDR3 is given with its conserved first and last residue. D genes are given only for firm matches. Clone size is not always given. Where it is, it says once, few, many or a class for expanded clones.

D | size | J | V | DNA | CDR3
TRBD1 | NA | TRBJ2-1 | TRBV9 | TGTGCCAGCAGCCCCCGGACAGGGGTGGATGAGCAGTTCTTC | CASSPRTGVDEQFF
NA | NA | TRBJ2-6 | TRBV6-1 | TGTGCCAGCAGCAAAGAGGGCTCTGGGGCCAACGTCCTGACTTTC | CASSKEGSGANVLTF
NA | few | TRBJ2-7 | TRBV15 | TGTGCCACCAGTCCGCAGGGAGGCGACGAGCAGTACTTC | CATSPQGGDEQYF
TRBD1 | NA | TRBJ2-7 | TRBV5-6 | TGTGCCAGCAGCTTTACCGGGACAGGGGGCTACGAGCAGTACTTC | CASSFTGTGGYEQYF
NA | once | TRBJ1-2 | TRBV6-5 | TGTGCCAGCAGTTACCGTCCGGGGGGCGACTATGGCTACACCTTC | CASSYRPGGDYGYTF
NA | NA | TRBJ2-7 | TRBV19 | TGTGCCAGTAGTATAGGACTTAACGAGCAGTACTTC | CASSIGLNEQYF
NA | NA | TRBJ2-2 | TRBV30 | TGTGCCTGGAGTGTACGGGCCGGGGAGCTGTTTTTT | CAWSVRAGELFF
NA | NA | TRBJ2-3 | TRBV30 | TGTGCCTGGAGTGCCACACAGGTCACCCCGGTCACAGATACGCAGTATTTT | CAWSATQVTPVTDTQYF
TRBD2 | NA | TRBJ2-2 | TRBV2 | TGTGCCAGCAGTGGTGGAGCGGGAGAAGGCACCGGGGAGCTGTTTTTT | CASSGGAGEGTGELFF
NA | NA | TRBJ2-6 | TRBV29-1 | TGCAGCGTTGACGAGTACAACGTCCTGACTTTC | CSVDEYNVLTF
NA | NA | TRBJ2-5 | TRBV5-1 | TGCGCCAGCAGCCCCCCTAGCGTCGGTCGACAAGAGACCCAGTACTTC | CASSPPSVGRQETQYF
TRBD1 | NA | TRBJ2-5 | TRBV5-1 | TGCGCCAGCAGCTCCCAACAGGGGCTCGGCGGGGAGACCCAGTACTTC | CASSSQQGLGGETQYF
TRBD1 | NA | TRBJ1-3 | TRBV7-6 | TGTGCCAGCAGCCTTGGACAGGCATCCGGAAACACCATATATTTT | CASSLGQASGNTIYF
TRBD1 | NA | TRBJ2-7 | TRBV18 | TGTGCCAGCTCACCACCGGGACAGGGTTACGAGCAGTACTTC | CASSPPGQGYEQYF
TRBD1 | few | TRBJ1-6 | TRBV5-1 | TGCGCCAGCAGCAAAACAGGGGGCGATAATTCACCCCTCCACTTT | CASSKTGGDNSPLHF
NA | NA | TRBJ1-2 | TRBV30 | TGTGCCTGGAGTGTAGTCCTTAGTAACTATGGCTACACCTTC | CAWSVVLSNYGYTF
TRBD1 | NA | TRBJ2-2 | TRBV6-5 | TGTGCCAGCAGTTACTCGGACAGGGCCACCGGGGAGCTGTTTTTT | CASSYSDRATGELFF
NA | NA | TRBJ1-4 | TRBV4-2 | TGTGCCAGCAGCCAAGATTTAGGGGTGGATGAAAAACTGTTTTTT | CASSQDLGVDEKLFF
NA | once | TRBJ1-4 | TRBV6-1 | TGTGCCAGCAGTGCGGAGAGGAAAGAAAAACTGTTTTTT | CASSAERKEKLFF
TRBD1 | NA | TRBJ2-1 | TRBV28 | TGTGCCAGCACCCCAGGGGGCAGGGGAAGCTACAATGAGCAGTTCTTC | CASTPGGRGSYNEQFF
TRBD1 | NA | TRBJ2-7 | TRBV28 | TGTGCCAGCAGCCAACCTACGGGGGGACAGGGGATAAACGAGCAGTACTTC | CASSQPTGGQGINEQYF
NA | NA | TRBJ1-1 | TRBV5-1 | TGCGCCAGCAGCTTGGAGGGGGGGAAGGGCACTGAAGCTTTCTTT | CASSLEGGKGTEAFF
NA | NA | TRBJ1-4 | TRBV5-4 | TGTGCCAGCAGCCAGGAACAGAGAAATGAAAAACTGTTTTTT | CASSQEQRNEKLFF
NA | NA | TRBJ1-2 | TRBV19 | TGTGCCAGTAGTATCCAGGGTGGCGGCTACACCTTC | CASSIQGGGYTF
TRBD1 | NA | TRBJ1-3 | TRBV28 | TGTGCCAGCAGTTCCCCCGGGACAGGGAATTCTGGAAACACCATATATTTT | CASSSPGTGNSGNTIYF
TRBD1 | NA | TRBJ2-7 | TRBV6-1 | TGTGCCAGCAGTAAAGGACAGGCACCATCCTACGAGCAGTACTTC | CASSKGQAPSYEQYF
TRBD2 | NA | TRBJ2-7 | TRBV5-1 | TGCGCCAGCAGACGACTAGCGGACGACTCCTACGAGCAGTACTTC | CASRRLADDSYEQYF
NA | NA | TRBJ2-3 | TRBV30 | TGTGCCTGGAGTCGGGGGACGAGCACAGATACGCAGTATTTT | CAWSRGTSTDTQYF
TRBD2 | NA | TRBJ2-7 | TRBV27 | TGTGCCAGCAATGAGCGGGGGCCCTCCTACGAGCAGTACTTC | CASNERGPSYEQYF
TRBD2 | NA | TRBJ2-2 | TRBV13 | TGTGCCAGCAGCATCAGGACTAGCGGGTTCACCGGGGAGCTGTTTTTT | CASSIRTSGFTGELFF
NA | NA | TRBJ2-2 | TRBV5-8 | TGTGCCAGCAGCTGGCCGGGAGGGGGCTACACCGGGGAGCTGTTTTTT | CASSWPGGGYTGELFF
TRBD2 | NA | TRBJ2-2 | TRBV7-9 | TGTGCCAGCAGCGTGGATGGAGCGGGAGCGAGCGGGGAGCTGTTTTTT | CASSVDGAGASGELFF
NA | NA | TRBJ1-3 | TRBV30 | TGTGCCTGGAGTCGAGGCTCTGGAAACACCATATATTTT | CAWSRGSGNTIYF
TRBD2 | NA | TRBJ2-1 | TRBV5-1 | TGCGCCAGCAGCTTGAAGCTACTAGCGGGGAACAATGAGCAGTTCTTC | CASSLKLLAGNNEQFF
TRBD1 | NA | TRBJ1-2 | TRBV27 | TGTGCCAGCAGTTTTGGGTCCCCAGGGGGCGAACCCTACACCTTC | CASSFGSPGGEPYTF
TRBD1 | NA | TRBJ1-2 | TRBV9 | TGTGCCAGCAGCCCTTCGGACAGGGGGATTGGCTACACCTTC | CASSPSDRGIGYTF